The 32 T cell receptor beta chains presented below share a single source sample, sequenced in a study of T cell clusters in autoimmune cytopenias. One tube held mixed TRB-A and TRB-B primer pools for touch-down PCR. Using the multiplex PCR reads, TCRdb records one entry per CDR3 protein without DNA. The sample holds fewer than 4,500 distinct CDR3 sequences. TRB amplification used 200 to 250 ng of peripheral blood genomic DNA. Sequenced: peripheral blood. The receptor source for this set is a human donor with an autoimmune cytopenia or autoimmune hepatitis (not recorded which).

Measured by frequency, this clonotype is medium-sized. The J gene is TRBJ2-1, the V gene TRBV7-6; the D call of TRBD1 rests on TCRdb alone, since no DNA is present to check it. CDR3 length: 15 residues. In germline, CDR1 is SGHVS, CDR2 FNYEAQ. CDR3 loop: CASSLLTGSYNEQFF. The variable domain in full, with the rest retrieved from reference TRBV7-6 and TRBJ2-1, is GAGVSQSPRYKVTKRGQDVALRCDPISGHVSLYWYRQALGQGPEFLTYFNYEAQQDKSGLPNDRFSAERPEGSISTLTIQRTEQRDSAMYRCASSLLTGSYNEQFFGPGTRLTVL.

The CDR3: CASSPPGGITGELFF. The V and J genes are TRBV6-2 or TRBV6-3 and TRBJ2-2; no DNA is available, so the TRBD1 call from TCRdb remains unchecked. Germline V lookup: CDR1 MNHEY, CDR2 SVGEGT. CDR3 length: 15 residues.

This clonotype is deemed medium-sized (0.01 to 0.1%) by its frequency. The CDR3 sequence is CASSLGQGRGYTF. The chain couples TRBV6-5 to TRBJ1-2; TCRdb returns TRBD1, unconfirmable since there is no DNA. The CDR3 contains 13 residues. CDR1 and CDR2 from the germline V gene are MNHEY and SVGAGI.

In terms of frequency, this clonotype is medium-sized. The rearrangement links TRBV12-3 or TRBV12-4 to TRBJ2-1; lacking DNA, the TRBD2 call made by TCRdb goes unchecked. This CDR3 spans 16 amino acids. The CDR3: CASRPTSGGPYNEQFF.

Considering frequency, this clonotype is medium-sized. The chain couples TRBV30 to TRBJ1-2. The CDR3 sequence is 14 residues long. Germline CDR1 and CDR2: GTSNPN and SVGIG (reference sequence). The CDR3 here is CAWSVMGKDYGYTF.

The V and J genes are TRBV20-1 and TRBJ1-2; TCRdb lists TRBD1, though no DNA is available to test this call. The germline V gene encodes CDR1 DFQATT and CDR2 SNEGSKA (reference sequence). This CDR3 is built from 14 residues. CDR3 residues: CSAGEPGQGFGYTF.

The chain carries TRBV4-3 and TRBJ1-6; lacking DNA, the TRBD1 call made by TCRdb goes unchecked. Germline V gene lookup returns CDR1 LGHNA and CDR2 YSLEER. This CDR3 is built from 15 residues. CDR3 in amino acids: CASSLGQAAWGSLHF.

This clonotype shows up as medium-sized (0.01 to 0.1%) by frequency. The chain's CDR3 is CATSGLGPQHF. This chain uses TRBV24-1 with TRBJ1-5. This CDR3 is built from 11 residues. The V gene's germline CDR1 is KGHDR and CDR2 SFDVKD.

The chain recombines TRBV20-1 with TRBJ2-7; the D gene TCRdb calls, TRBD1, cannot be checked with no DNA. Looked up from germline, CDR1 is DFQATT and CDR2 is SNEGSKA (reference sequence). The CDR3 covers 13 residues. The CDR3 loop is CSARTGGTYEQYF.

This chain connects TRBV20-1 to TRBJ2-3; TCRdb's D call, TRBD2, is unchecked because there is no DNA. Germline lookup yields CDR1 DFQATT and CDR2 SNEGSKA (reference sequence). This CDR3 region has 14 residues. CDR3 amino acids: CSASPSGRTDTQYF.

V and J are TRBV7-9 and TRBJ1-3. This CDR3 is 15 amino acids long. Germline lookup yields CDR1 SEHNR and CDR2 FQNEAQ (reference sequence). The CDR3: CASSFVAVSGNTIYF.

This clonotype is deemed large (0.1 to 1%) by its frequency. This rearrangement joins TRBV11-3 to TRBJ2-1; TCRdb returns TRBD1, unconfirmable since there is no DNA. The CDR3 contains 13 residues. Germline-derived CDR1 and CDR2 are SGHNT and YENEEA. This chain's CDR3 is CASSLEGANEQFF.

This CDR3 reads CASSVATSGELFF. V and J are TRBV9 and TRBJ2-2. CDR1 SGDLS and CDR2 YYNGEE come from the germline V gene. The CDR3 is 13 amino acids.

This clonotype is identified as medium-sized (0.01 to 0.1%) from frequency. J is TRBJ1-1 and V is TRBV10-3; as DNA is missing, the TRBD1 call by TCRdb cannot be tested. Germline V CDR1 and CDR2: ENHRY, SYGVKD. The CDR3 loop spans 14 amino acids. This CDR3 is CAISVTGGGTEAFF.

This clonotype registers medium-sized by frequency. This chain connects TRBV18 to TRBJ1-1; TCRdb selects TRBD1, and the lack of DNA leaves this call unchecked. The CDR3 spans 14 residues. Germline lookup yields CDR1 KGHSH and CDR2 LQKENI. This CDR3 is CASSPTTGGREAFF.

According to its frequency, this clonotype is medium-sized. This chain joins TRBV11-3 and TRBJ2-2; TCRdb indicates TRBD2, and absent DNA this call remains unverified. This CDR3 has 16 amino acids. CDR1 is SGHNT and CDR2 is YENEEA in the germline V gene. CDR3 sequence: CASSLRRNANTGELFF. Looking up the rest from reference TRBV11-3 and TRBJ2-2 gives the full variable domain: EAGVVQSPRYKIIEKKQPVAFWCNPISGHNTLYWYLQNLGQGPELLIRYENEEAVDDSQLPKDRFSAERLKGVDSTLKIQPAELGDSAVYLCASSLRRNANTGELFFGEGSRLTVL.

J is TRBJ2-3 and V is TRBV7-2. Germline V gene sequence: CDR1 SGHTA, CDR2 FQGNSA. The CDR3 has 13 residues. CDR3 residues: CASSLASTDTQYF.

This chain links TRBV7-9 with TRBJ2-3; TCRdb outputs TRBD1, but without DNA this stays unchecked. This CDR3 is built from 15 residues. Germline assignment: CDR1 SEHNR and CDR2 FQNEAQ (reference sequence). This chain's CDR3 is CASTLQGGRTDTQYF.

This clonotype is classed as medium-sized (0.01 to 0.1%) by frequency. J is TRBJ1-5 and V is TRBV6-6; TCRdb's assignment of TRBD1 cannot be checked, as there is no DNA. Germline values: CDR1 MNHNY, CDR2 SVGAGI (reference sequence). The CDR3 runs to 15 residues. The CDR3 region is CASSPHQGAKQPQHF.

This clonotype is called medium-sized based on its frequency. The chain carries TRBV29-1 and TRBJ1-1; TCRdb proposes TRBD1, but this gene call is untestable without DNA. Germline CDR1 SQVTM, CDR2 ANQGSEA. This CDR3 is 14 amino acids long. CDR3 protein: CSVGMGQGGTEAFF.

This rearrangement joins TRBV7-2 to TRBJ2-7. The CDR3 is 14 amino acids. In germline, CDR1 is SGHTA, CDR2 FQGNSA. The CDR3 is CASSLVDGAYEQYF.

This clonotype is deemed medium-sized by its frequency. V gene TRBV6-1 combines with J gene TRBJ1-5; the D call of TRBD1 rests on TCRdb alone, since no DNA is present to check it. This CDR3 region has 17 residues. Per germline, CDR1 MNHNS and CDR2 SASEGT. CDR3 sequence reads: CASSEGTGGVGNQPQHF.

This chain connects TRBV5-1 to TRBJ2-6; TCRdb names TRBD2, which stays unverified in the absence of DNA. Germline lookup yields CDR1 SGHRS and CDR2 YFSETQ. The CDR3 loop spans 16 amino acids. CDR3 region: CASSLDGPSGANVLTF.

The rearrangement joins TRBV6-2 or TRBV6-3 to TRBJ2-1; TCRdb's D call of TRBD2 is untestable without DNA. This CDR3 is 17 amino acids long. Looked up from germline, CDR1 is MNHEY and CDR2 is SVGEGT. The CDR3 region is CASTRTLQRYAYNEQFF.

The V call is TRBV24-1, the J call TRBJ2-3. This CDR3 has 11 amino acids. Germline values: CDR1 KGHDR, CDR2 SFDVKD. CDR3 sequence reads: CATSGQDTQYF.

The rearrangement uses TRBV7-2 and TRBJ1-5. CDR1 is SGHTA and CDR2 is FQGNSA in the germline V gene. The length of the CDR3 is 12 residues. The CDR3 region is CASSGNNQPQHF. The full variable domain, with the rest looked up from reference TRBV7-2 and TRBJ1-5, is GAGVSQSPSNKVTEKGKDVELRCDPISGHTALYWYRQSLGQGLEFLIYFQGNSAPDKSGLPSDRFSAERTGGSVSTLTIQRTQQEDSAVYLCASSGNNQPQHFGDGTRLSIL.

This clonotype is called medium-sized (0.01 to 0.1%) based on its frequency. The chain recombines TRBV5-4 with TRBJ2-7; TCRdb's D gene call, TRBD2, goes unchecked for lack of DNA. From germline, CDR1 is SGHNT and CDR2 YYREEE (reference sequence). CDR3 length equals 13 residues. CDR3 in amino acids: CASSPEGTYEQYF. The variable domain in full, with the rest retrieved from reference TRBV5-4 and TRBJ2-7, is ETGVTQSPTHLIKTRGQQVTLRCSSQSGHNTVSWYQQALGQGPQFIFQYYREEENGRGNFPPRFSGLQFPNYSSELNVNALELDDSALYLCASSPEGTYEQYFGPGTRLTVT.

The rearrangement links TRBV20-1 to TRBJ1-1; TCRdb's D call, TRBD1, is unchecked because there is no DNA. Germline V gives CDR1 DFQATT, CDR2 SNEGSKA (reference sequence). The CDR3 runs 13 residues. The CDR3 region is CSAPRDILTEAFF.

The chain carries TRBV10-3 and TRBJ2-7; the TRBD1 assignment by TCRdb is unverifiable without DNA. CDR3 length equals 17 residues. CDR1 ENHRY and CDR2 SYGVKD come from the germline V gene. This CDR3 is CAISGVDRGLIPYEQYF.

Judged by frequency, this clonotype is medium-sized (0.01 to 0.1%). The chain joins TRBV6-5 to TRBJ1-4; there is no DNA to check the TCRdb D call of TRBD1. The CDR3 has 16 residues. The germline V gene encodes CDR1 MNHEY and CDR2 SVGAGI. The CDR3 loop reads CASSYSGAQTNEKLFF.

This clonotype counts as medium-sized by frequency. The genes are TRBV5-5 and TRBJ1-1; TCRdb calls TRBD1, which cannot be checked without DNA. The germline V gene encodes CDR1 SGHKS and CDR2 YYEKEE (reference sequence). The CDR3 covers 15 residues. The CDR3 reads CASSGMTGRNTEAFF.

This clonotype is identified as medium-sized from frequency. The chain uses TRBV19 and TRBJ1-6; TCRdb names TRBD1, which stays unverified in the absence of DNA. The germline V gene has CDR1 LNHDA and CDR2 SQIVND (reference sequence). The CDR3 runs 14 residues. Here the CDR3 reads CASKGQVTGSPLHF.